A few counts support the clone carrying this T cell receptor beta chain. Amplification targeted the TCR beta CDR3 regions, with RNA transcripts as the source material. Amplification began with first-round RT-PCR using HTBI primers, then second-round multiplex PCR was performed. Via MiXCR, TCRdb re-called the multiplex PCR reads, giving one row per CDR3 protein. The table records about 480,000 distinct CDR3 sequences, about an eighth of them present only once. Donors with ophthalmopathy: moderate-to-severe activity, CAS ≥3, NOSPECS ≥4, duration under 3 months. Serum thyroxine and TRAb, along with clinical symptoms, thyroid ultrasound and orbital computed tomography, were what diagnosis relied on. The data originate from a study of Graves' ophthalmopathy and Graves' hyperthyroidism. The receptor was isolated from a woman in her thirties with Graves' ophthalmopathy. Specimen: blood.

CDR3: CASSSRDLNTGELFF. In nucleotides, the CDR3 is TGTGCCAGCAGCTCCCGGGACTTGAACACCGGGGAGCTGTTTTTT. The genes are TRBV4-2 and TRBJ2-2; possible D gene TRBD2, 6 bases. The CDR3 is 15 residues long. Trimming left V 5 bases short and J 1 base short, with 11 bases between. Germline values: CDR1 LGHNA, CDR2 YNFKEQ.